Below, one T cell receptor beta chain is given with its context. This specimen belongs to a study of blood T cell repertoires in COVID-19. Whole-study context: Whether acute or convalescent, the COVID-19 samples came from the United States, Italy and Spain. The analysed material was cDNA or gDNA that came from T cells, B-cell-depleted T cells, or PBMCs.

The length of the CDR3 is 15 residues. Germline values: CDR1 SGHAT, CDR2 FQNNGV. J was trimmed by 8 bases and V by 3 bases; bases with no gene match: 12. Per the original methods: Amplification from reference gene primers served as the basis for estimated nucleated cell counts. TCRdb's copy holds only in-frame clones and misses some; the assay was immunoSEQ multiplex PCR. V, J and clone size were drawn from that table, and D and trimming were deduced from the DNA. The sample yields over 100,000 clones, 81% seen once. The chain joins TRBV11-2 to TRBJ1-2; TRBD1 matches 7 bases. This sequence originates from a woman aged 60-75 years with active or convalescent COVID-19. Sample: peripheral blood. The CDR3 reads CASSFDRVPERGYTF. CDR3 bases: TGTGCCAGCAGCTTCGACAGGGTTCCTGAGCGGGGCTACACCTTC.